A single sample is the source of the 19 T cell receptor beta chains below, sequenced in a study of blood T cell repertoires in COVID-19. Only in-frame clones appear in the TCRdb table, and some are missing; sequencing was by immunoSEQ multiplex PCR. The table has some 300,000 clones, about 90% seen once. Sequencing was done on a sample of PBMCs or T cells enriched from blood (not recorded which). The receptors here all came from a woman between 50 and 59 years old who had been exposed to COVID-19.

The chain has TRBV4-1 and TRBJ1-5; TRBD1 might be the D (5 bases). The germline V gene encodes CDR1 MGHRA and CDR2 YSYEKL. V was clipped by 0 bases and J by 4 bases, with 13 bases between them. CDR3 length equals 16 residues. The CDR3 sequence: CASSQEQGGFNQPQHF. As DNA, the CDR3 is TGCGCCAGCAGCCAAGAGCAGGGTGGTTTTAATCAGCCCCAGCATTTT.

This CDR3 reads CASSLGLDSTYEQYF. CDR3 coding DNA: TGTGCCAGCAGCTTAGGTCTTGACAGCACCTACGAGCAGTACTTC. The chain links TRBV11-1 to TRBJ2-7, with D possibly TRBD1 on 5 matching bases. The CDR3 has 15 amino acids. V shed 1 base and J shed 2 bases, with 12 bases lying between them. Germline CDR1 reads SGHAT; CDR2 reads FQDESV (reference sequence).

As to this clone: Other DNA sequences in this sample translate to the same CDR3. CDR3 DNA sequence: TGTGCCAGCAGCCTGGGGACAGCGAACACTGAAGCTTTCTTT. It translates to CASSLGTANTEAFF. The chain couples TRBV5-4 to TRBJ1-1, with TRBD1 identical over 7 bases. Germline trimming cut 4 bases from V and 1 base from J; bases unmatched to any gene: 4. The length of the CDR3 is 14 residues. CDR1 is SGHNT, CDR2 YYREEE, per germline (reference sequence).

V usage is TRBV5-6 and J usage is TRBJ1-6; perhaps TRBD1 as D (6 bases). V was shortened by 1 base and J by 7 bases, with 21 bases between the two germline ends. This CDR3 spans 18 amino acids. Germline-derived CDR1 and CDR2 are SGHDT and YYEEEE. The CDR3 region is CASSLRGRGVNWNSPLHF. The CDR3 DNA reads TGTGCCAGCAGCTTGAGAGGGAGGGGGGTAAATTGGAATTCACCCCTCCACTTT.

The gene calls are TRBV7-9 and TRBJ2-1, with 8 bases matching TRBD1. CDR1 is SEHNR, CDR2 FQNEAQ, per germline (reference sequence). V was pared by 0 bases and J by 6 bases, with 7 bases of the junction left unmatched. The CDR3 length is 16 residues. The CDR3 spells CASSLAGTGLLNEQFF. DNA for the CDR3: TGTGCCAGCAGCTTAGCCGGGACAGGCCTCCTCAATGAGCAGTTCTTC.

In DNA form, the CDR3 reads TGTGCCAGTCGCCCTAGGCAGAACCTCTACGAGCAGTACTTC. This gives the protein CASRPRQNLYEQYF. The chain carries TRBV19 and TRBJ2-7; D unclear. CDR1 is LNHDA, CDR2 SQIVND, per germline (reference sequence). The CDR3 is 14 residues long. V lost 8 bases, J lost 3 bases, and 17 bases lay in between.

In DNA form, the CDR3 reads TGCGCCAGCAGCCAGTCTAGGAATTCACCCCTCCACTTT. This gives the protein CASSQSRNSPLHF. The chain has TRBV4-1 and TRBJ1-6; D is uncertain. This CDR3 has 13 amino acids. Germline CDR1 MGHRA, CDR2 YSYEKL. V lost 3 bases and J 7 bases, leaving 7 bases between the germline ends.

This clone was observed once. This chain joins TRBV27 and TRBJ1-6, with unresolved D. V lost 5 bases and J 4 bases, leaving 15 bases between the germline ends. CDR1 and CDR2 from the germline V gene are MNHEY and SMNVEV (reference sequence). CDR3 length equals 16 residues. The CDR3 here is CASSVTREQYNSPLHF. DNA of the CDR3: TGTGCCAGCAGTGTCACCCGGGAACAATATAATTCACCCCTCCACTTT.

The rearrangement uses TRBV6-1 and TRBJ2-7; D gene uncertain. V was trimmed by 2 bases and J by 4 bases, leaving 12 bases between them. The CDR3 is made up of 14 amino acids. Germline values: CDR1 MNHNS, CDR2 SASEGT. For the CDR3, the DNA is TGTGCCAGCAGTGAATCGAGTAGCCCGTACGAGCAGTACTTC. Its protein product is CASSESSSPYEQYF.

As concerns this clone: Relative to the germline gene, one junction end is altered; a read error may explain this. The CDR3 nucleotides read TGTGCCAGTAGTGGCGAACGCACTAGCGGGGGCTACTATGAGCAGTTCTTC. Encoded protein: CASSGERTSGGYYEQFF. This chain links TRBV19 with TRBJ2-1, with 11 bases lining up with TRBD2. The CDR3 is made up of 17 amino acids. CDR1 and CDR2 (germline): LNHDA, SQIVND (reference sequence).

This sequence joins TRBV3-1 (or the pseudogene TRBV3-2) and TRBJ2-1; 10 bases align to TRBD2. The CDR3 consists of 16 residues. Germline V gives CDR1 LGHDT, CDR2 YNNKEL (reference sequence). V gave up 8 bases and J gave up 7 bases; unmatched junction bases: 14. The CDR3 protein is CASRGVESGGANEQFF. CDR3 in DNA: TGTGCCAGCCGCGGAGTGGAGAGCGGGGGGGCAAATGAGCAGTTCTTC.

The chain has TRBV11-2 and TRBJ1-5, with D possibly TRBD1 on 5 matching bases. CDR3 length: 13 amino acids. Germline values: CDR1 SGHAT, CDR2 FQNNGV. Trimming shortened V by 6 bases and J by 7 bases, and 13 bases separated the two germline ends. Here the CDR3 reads CASSRDSSQPQHF. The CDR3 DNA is TGTGCCAGCAGTAGGGACTCCAGCCAGCCCCAGCATTTT. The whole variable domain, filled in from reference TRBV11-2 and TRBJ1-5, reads EAGVAQSPRYKIIEKRQSVAFWCNPISGHATLYWYQQILGQGPKLLIQFQNNGVVDDSQLPKDRFSAERLKGVDSTLKIQPAKLEDSAVYLCASSRDSSQPQHFGDGTRLSIL.

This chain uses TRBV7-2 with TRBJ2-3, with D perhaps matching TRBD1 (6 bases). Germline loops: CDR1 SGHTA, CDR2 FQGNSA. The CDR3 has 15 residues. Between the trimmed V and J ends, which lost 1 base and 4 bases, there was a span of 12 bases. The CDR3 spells CASSLVSGGADTQYF. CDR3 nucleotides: TGTGCCAGCAGCTTAGTATCTGGGGGCGCAGATACGCAGTATTTT.

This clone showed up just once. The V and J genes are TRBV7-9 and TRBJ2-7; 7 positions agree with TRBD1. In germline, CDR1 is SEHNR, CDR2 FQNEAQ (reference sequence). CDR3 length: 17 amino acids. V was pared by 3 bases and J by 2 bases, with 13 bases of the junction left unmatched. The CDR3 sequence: CASSFPPYPGQTYEQYF. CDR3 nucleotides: TGTGCCAGCAGCTTCCCCCCCTATCCGGGACAGACCTACGAGCAGTACTTC. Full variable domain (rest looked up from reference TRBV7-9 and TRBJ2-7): DTGVSQNPRHKITKRGQNVTFRCDPISEHNRLYWYRQTLGQGPEFLTYFQNEAQLEKSRLLSDRFSAERPKGSFSTLEIQRTEQGDSAMYLCASSFPPYPGQTYEQYFGPGTRLTVT.

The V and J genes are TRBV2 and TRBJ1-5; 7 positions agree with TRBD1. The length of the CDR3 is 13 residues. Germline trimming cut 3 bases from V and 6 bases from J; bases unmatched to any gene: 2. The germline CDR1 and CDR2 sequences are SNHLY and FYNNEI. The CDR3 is CASSERGPQPQHF. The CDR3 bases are TGTGCCAGCAGTGAGAGGGGGCCTCAGCCCCAGCATTTT.

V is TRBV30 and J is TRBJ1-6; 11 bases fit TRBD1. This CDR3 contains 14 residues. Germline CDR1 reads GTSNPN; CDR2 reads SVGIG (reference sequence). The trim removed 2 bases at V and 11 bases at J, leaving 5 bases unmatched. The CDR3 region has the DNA TGTGCCTGGAGTACGGACAGGGGGCTTCCACCCCTCCACTTT. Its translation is CAWSTDRGLPPLHF.

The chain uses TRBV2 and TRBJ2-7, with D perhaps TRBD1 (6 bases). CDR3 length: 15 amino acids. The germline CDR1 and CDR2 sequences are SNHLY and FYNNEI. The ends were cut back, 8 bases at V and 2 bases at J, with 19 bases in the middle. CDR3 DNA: TGTGCCAGCCAGACCGGAGTGGGGGCTCCCTACGAGCAGTACTTC. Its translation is CASQTGVGAPYEQYF.

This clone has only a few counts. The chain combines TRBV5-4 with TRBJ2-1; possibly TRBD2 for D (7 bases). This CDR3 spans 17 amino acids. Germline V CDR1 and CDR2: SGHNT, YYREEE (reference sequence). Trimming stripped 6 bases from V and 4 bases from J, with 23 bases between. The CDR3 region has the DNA TGTGCCAGCACCCTTGAGGGGGGGGCATCTGTATACAATGAGCAGTTCTTC. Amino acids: CASTLEGGASVYNEQFF.

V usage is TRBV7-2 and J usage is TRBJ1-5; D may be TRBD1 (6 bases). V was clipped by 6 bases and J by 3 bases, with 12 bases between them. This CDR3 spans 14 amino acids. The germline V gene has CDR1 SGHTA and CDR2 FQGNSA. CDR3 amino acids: CASRKTGINQPQHF. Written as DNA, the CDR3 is TGTGCCAGCAGAAAAACAGGGATCAATCAGCCCCAGCATTTT.